The 30 T cell receptor beta chains below come from one sample, sequenced in a study of blood T cell repertoires in COVID-19. Profiled with immunoSEQ multiplex PCR; TCRdb holds only in-frame clones, not every one. The sample carries 250,000 or so clones, around 87% recorded once. Material for sequencing was peripheral blood. These receptors were taken from a woman in her 70s with active or convalescent COVID-19.

The chain employs TRBV6-5 and TRBJ2-5; 7 bases line up with TRBD1. V gave up 2 bases and J gave up 3 bases; unmatched junction bases: 3. This CDR3 has 14 amino acids. Per the germline V gene, CDR1 is MNHEY and CDR2 is SVGAGI. The DNA of the CDR3 is TGTGCCAGCAGTTACCAGACAGGGAAAGAGACCCAGTACTTC. Its translation: CASSYQTGKETQYF.

The chain links TRBV27 to TRBJ2-7; D is perhaps TRBD1 (7 bases). The CDR3 extends over 13 amino acids. CDR1 is MNHEY, CDR2 SMNVEV, per germline (reference sequence). With 5 bases removed from V and 4 bases from J, the gap between germline ends came to 12 bases. CDR3 DNA sequence: TGTGCCAGCAGTAGGGCAGGGGGGTACGAGCAGTACTTC. It specifies CASSRAGGYEQYF.

The chain recombines TRBV7-7 with TRBJ2-1, with 7 bases aligning to TRBD1. CDR3 length: 14 residues. Losses at the gene ends were 7 bases for V and 6 bases for J; bases not matched to a gene: 9. Looked up from germline, CDR1 is SSHAT and CDR2 is FNYEAQ (reference sequence). The CDR3 sequence is CASKAPGQFNEQFF. For the CDR3, the DNA is TGTGCCAGCAAGGCACCGGGACAGTTCAATGAGCAGTTCTTC.

V is TRBV19 and J is TRBJ2-3; no clear D gene. Looked up from germline, CDR1 is LNHDA and CDR2 is SQIVND (reference sequence). This CDR3 contains 12 residues. V dropped 3 bases and J dropped 4 bases, with 5 bases sitting between them. CDR3 bases: TGTGCCAGTAGTATTAATCCAGATACGCAGTATTTT. This encodes CASSINPDTQYF.

This rearrangement joins TRBV7-8 to TRBJ2-2; D not resolved. V was pared by 0 bases and J by 8 bases, with 13 bases between. CDR3 length equals 15 residues. Germline lookup yields CDR1 SGHVS and CDR2 FQNEAQ. CDR3 sequence reads: CASSLALGSRGELFF. CDR3 nucleotides: TGTGCCAGCAGCTTAGCGCTGGGCAGCCGTGGGGAGCTGTTTTTT.

This chain connects TRBV10-3 to TRBJ1-1; 8 positions agree with TRBD1. The germline V gene encodes CDR1 ENHRY and CDR2 SYGVKD. With 10 bases clipped from V and 2 bases from J, the junction kept 9 bases outside the gene matches. This CDR3 spans 14 amino acids. The chain's CDR3 is CATDGQGHNTEAFF. The CDR3 DNA follows: TGTGCCACCGATGGACAGGGCCATAACACTGAAGCTTTCTTT.

This rearrangement joins TRBV18 to TRBJ1-3; no firm D call. Germline-derived CDR1 and CDR2 are KGHSH and LQKENI. V shed 0 bases and J shed 3 bases, with 12 bases lying between them. This CDR3 contains 16 residues. Here the CDR3 reads CASSPPRGMDGNTIYF. CDR3 coding DNA: TGTGCCAGCTCACCACCGAGAGGGATGGATGGAAACACCATATATTTT. Based on the CDR3 plus reference TRBV18 and TRBJ1-3, the full variable domain is NAGVMQNPRHLVRRRGQEARLRCSPMKGHSHVYWYRQLPEEGLKFMVYLQKENIIDESGMPKERFSAEFPKEGPSILRIQQVVRGDSAAYFCASSPPRGMDGNTIYFGEGSWLTVV.

The chain links TRBV10-1 to TRBJ2-2, with 10 nucleotides matching TRBD1. The CDR3 is made up of 17 amino acids. J was trimmed by 6 bases and V by 5 bases; bases with no gene match: 12. Per germline, CDR1 WNHNN and CDR2 SYGVQD (reference sequence). CDR3 DNA: TGCGCCAGCAGTTCCGGAGGACAGGGGGGCGGGGCCGGGGAGCTGTTTTTT. It is translated as CASSSGGQGGGAGELFF.

V gene TRBV27 combines with J gene TRBJ1-5; maybe TRBD1 (5 bases). The CDR3 consists of 13 residues. The germline gives CDR1 MNHEY, CDR2 SMNVEV (reference sequence). V was shortened by 4 bases and J by 11 bases, with 15 bases between the two germline ends. CDR3 amino acids: CASSSATGPSQHF. CDR3 coding DNA: TGTGCCAGCAGTTCGGCCACAGGCCCTTCCCAGCATTTT.

This clone showed up just once. The chain employs TRBV9 and TRBJ1-3, with no clear D. Trimming left V 0 bases short and J 0 bases short, with 7 bases between. Germline CDR1 and CDR2: SGDLS and YYNGEE. This CDR3 is 15 amino acids long. The CDR3 is CASSVGPFSGNTIYF. DNA for the CDR3: TGTGCCAGCAGCGTAGGTCCGTTCTCTGGAAACACCATATATTTT.

This rearrangement joins TRBV5-1 to TRBJ2-7; 11 bases fit TRBD2. Germline lookup yields CDR1 SGHRS and CDR2 YFSETQ. The CDR3 length is 15 residues. J was trimmed by 2 bases and V by 4 bases; bases with no gene match: 5. The chain's CDR3 is CASSPQTSGAYEQYF. The CDR3 DNA follows: TGCGCCAGCAGCCCCCAGACTAGCGGGGCCTACGAGCAGTACTTC.

Note on this clone: The DNA is left out, because the CDR3 cannot be placed on it with certainty; the CDR3 is given as TCRdb lists it. The chain combines TRBV1 with TRBJ2-2; TRBD2, the table's D call, was not compared with the DNA. TRBV1 constitutes a pseudogene. Termini included, the CDR3 measures 18 amino acids. This chain's CDR3 is CPNVSWGGGARRNGELFF.

The V call is TRBV18, the J call TRBJ2-3; 11 bases match TRBD2. V was clipped by 0 bases and J by 0 bases; unmatched bases: 5. In germline, CDR1 is KGHSH, CDR2 LQKENI. CDR3 size: 18 residues. The CDR3 bases are TGTGCCAGCTCACCACCGCTTAGCGGGGGGGTAAGCACAGATACGCAGTATTTT. Its protein product is CASSPPLSGGVSTDTQYF.

The rearrangement joins TRBV27 to TRBJ2-2, with 11 positions matching TRBD2. Germline CDR1 reads MNHEY; CDR2 reads SMNVEV (reference sequence). The V gene end was trimmed by 10 bases and the J gene end by 2 bases; junction bases not matched to a gene: 6. The CDR3 totals 15 residues. The DNA of the CDR3 is TGTGCCACCAAACTAGCGGGGGCTAACACCGGGGAGCTGTTTTTT. Protein product: CATKLAGANTGELFF.

V usage is TRBV19 and J usage is TRBJ1-4; perhaps TRBD1 as D (5 bases). Deletions cut 3 bases from V and 0 bases from J, with 20 bases between. CDR3 length: 19 residues. Germline values: CDR1 LNHDA, CDR2 SQIVND (reference sequence). The CDR3 nucleotides read TGTGCCAGTAGTATCAGAAGGGGCGATGTACGAGCAACTAATGAAAAACTGTTTTTT. Protein product: CASSIRRGDVRATNEKLFF.

The V gene is TRBV2, the J gene TRBJ1-5; TRBD1 matches at 10 bases. The CDR3 covers 16 residues. Germline values: CDR1 SNHLY, CDR2 FYNNEI. V lost 3 bases to trimming and J lost 2 bases; unmatched junction nucleotides: 4. The CDR3 protein is CASSDWTGGGNQPQHF. In DNA, the CDR3 is TGTGCCAGCAGTGATTGGACAGGGGGTGGCAATCAGCCCCAGCATTTT.

The chain joins TRBV7-8 to TRBJ2-7, with D possibly TRBD1 on 7 matching bases. The length of the CDR3 is 13 residues. The V gene's germline CDR1 is SGHVS and CDR2 FQNEAQ. V gave up 10 bases and J gave up 3 bases, with 16 bases separating them. The DNA of the CDR3 is TGTGCCACCTGGGGGGACAGATACTACGAGCAGTACTTC. Translation gives CATWGDRYYEQYF.

V and J are TRBV6-5 and TRBJ2-7; 8 bases match TRBD1. Unmatched junction bases numbered 5, after V lost 5 bases and J lost 2 bases. There are 14 residues in the CDR3. The germline V gene encodes CDR1 MNHEY and CDR2 SVGAGI. The CDR3 region has the DNA TGTGCCAGCAGTACCGGGACAGGAACCTACGAGCAGTACTTC. This translates into CASSTGTGTYEQYF.

The chain recombines TRBV5-8 with TRBJ1-6, with D possibly matching TRBD1 (5 bases). The length of the CDR3 is 15 residues. V lost 0 bases, J lost 2 bases, and 6 bases lay in between. Germline V lookup: CDR1 SGHTS, CDR2 YDEGEE. CDR3 loop: CASSLAGAYNSPLHF. CDR3 DNA sequence: TGTGCCAGCAGCTTGGCGGGGGCCTATAATTCACCCCTCCACTTT.

The chain is built from TRBV7-2 and TRBJ2-3, with D possibly being TRBD2 (5 bases). This CDR3 comprises 15 residues. Germline assignment: CDR1 SGHTA and CDR2 FQGNSA. The V and J ends lost 1 base and 4 bases respectively, with 12 bases between them. CDR3 in amino acids: CASSLGGSHSDTQYF. Here the CDR3 DNA reads TGTGCCAGCAGCTTAGGTGGGAGCCATTCAGATACGCAGTATTTT.

V usage is TRBV10-2 and J usage is TRBJ2-7, with a possible D match to TRBD2 (6 bases). This CDR3 is built from 10 residues. Looked up from germline, CDR1 is WSHSY and CDR2 is SAAADI. Trimming took off 8 bases at V and 6 bases at J, with 8 bases between the two ends. The CDR3 region has the DNA TGCGCCAGCTGGGGGGTCGAGCAGTACTTC. Translated: CASWGVEQYF.

The gene calls are TRBV10-3 and TRBJ2-1; 9 nucleotides align to TRBD2. The CDR3 sequence is 14 residues long. Germline-derived CDR1 and CDR2 are ENHRY and SYGVKD. The V gene end was trimmed by 2 bases and the J gene end by 10 bases; junction bases not matched to a gene: 6. Here the CDR3 DNA reads TGTGCCATCAGTGAGAGCGGGGGGCCCCGGGAGCAGTTCTTC. Translating gives CAISESGGPREQFF.

This clone appeared a few times. The V gene is TRBV6-5, the J gene TRBJ1-5; 8 bases match TRBD1. The CDR3 runs 15 residues. CDR1 is MNHEY and CDR2 is SVGAGI in the germline V gene. V lost 7 bases to trimming and J lost 4 bases; unmatched junction nucleotides: 9. The DNA for the CDR3 is TGTGCCAGCACCGGGACAGGCATTACGAATCAGCCCCAGCATTTT. It specifies CASTGTGITNQPQHF.

The chain has TRBV6-2 or TRBV6-3 and TRBJ1-4; the D is unclear. Germline CDR1 and CDR2: MNHEY and SVGEGT. V was clipped by 6 bases and J by 0 bases, with 8 bases between them. The CDR3 is 14 amino acids. This CDR3 reads CASSGGTTNEKLFF. The DNA of the CDR3 is TGTGCCAGCAGCGGAGGAACAACTAATGAAAAACTGTTTTTT.

V gene TRBV6-6 combines with J gene TRBJ1-2; 8 bases map to TRBD1. Germline values: CDR1 MNHNY, CDR2 SVGAGI (reference sequence). Trimming took 6 bases from V and 2 from J; bases not matched to a gene: 5. This CDR3 comprises 14 residues. DNA for the CDR3: TGTGCCAGCAGCTCGACAGGGGCGAACTATGGCTACACCTTC. Its translation is CASSSTGANYGYTF.

The rearrangement uses TRBV2 and TRBJ2-3; D is perhaps TRBD2 (6 bases). Trimming stripped 6 bases from V and 0 bases from J, with 10 bases between. CDR3 length equals 14 residues. The V gene's germline CDR1 is SNHLY and CDR2 FYNNEI. The CDR3 is CASSVEGSTDTQYF. In DNA, the CDR3 is TGTGCCAGCAGCGTGGAGGGCAGCACAGATACGCAGTATTTT.

The CDR3 is CASSAQGGSNQPQHF. As DNA, the CDR3 is TGTGCCAGCAGCGCACAGGGTGGGAGCAATCAGCCCCAGCATTTT. The rearrangement links TRBV9 to TRBJ1-5; weak D call: TRBD1 (6 bases). Germline V gene data show CDR1 as SGDLS and CDR2 as YYNGEE. The CDR3 is 15 amino acids. The germline V and J ends were trimmed by 3 bases and 1 base, with 11 bases remaining between them.

This clone was detected only once. The rearrangement uses TRBV7-2 and TRBJ1-1, with D uncertain. Deletions cut 5 bases from V and 1 base from J, with 11 bases between. CDR3 length equals 14 residues. Per the germline V gene, CDR1 is SGHTA and CDR2 is FQGNSA. CDR3: CASSIGLENTEAFF. CDR3 DNA sequence: TGTGCCAGCAGCATAGGACTAGAGAACACTGAAGCTTTCTTT.

The chain joins TRBV24-1 to TRBJ2-6, with D perhaps TRBD2 (6 bases). This CDR3 spans 13 amino acids. The V gene lost 11 bases and the J gene lost 2 bases, with 9 bases spanning the gap. Germline assignment: CDR1 KGHDR and CDR2 SFDVKD. The CDR3 region is CAIGGPGANVLTF. CDR3 sequence (DNA): TGTGCCATCGGGGGACCTGGGGCCAACGTCCTGACTTTC.

The chain carries TRBV19 and TRBJ1-2; 9 positions match TRBD1. V was clipped by 10 bases and J by 2 bases; unmatched bases: 14. Germline V gene lookup returns CDR1 LNHDA and CDR2 SQIVND (reference sequence). The CDR3 runs to 16 residues. In DNA form, the CDR3 reads TGTGCCACCAATAACAGGGGGCTCCGAGGAAACTATGGCTACACCTTC. Translation: CATNNRGLRGNYGYTF. Using reference TRBV19 and TRBJ1-2 for the parts outside the CDR3, the full variable domain is DGGITQSPKYLFRKEGQNVTLSCEQNLNHDAMYWYRQDPGQGLRLIYYSQIVNDFQKGDIAEGYSVSREKKESFPLTVTSAQKNPTAFYLCATNNRGLRGNYGYTFGSGTRLTVV.